Listed below are T cell receptor beta chains from one sample, sequenced in a study of blood T cell repertoires in COVID-19. The assay was immunoSEQ multiplex PCR, and TCRdb's table has in-frame clones only and misses some. The table shows 200,000 to 300,000 clones, with 84% occurring only once. The specimen was peripheral blood. The receptors shown here come from a man aged 60-69 years with acute or convalescent COVID-19. Both conserved end residues are trimmed from each CDR3. The size field is filled for only some rows; it gives once, few, many or a size class.

j_call: TRBJ1-2
v_call: TRBV29-1
clone_size: -
cdr3_aa: SFRDINYGYT

j_call: TRBJ2-2
v_call: TRBV18
clone_size: few
cdr3_aa: ASSPPGHTNTGELF

j_call: TRBJ1-4
v_call: TRBV7-8
clone_size: -
cdr3_aa: ASSRDRGEGKLF

j_call: TRBJ2-7
v_call: TRBV10-3
clone_size: -
cdr3_aa: AISEHGQVTYEQY

j_call: TRBJ1-5
v_call: TRBV20-1
clone_size: -
cdr3_aa: SAQAGQPQH

j_call: TRBJ2-1
v_call: TRBV24-1
clone_size: -
cdr3_aa: ATSDSAGGTTNEQF

j_call: TRBJ1-6
v_call: TRBV2
clone_size: few
cdr3_aa: ASRVERFNNSPLH

j_call: TRBJ1-4
v_call: TRBV18
clone_size: -
cdr3_aa: ASSPGQGDEKLF

j_call: TRBJ1-1
v_call: TRBV18
clone_size: few
cdr3_aa: ASSLLTGDRMNTEAF

j_call: TRBJ1-5
v_call: TRBV30
clone_size: few
cdr3_aa: ACSGQGSHQPQH

j_call: TRBJ2-7
v_call: TRBV19
clone_size: -
cdr3_aa: ASRATTSGREYEQY

j_call: TRBJ1-5
v_call: TRBV3-1/TRBV3-2
clone_size: -
cdr3_aa: ASSQDGGASNQPQH

j_call: TRBJ2-3
v_call: TRBV6-6
clone_size: -
cdr3_aa: ASSSSGTDTQY

j_call: TRBJ2-1
v_call: TRBV15
clone_size: -
cdr3_aa: ATSAPRTSGIYNEQF

j_call: TRBJ2-7
v_call: TRBV20-1
clone_size: -
cdr3_aa: SAQWLYEQY

j_call: TRBJ2-2
v_call: TRBV29-1
clone_size: -
cdr3_aa: SVAARENTGELF

j_call: TRBJ1-2
v_call: TRBV7-2
clone_size: -
cdr3_aa: ASSLAPGTNYGYT

j_call: TRBJ1-4
v_call: TRBV4-1
clone_size: -
cdr3_aa: ASSHFTGGINEKLF

j_call: TRBJ2-5
v_call: TRBV2
clone_size: -
cdr3_aa: ASTGNWETQY

j_call: TRBJ2-1
v_call: TRBV21-1
clone_size: -
cdr3_aa: ASSLDHPRGTNNEQF

j_call: TRBJ2-1
v_call: TRBV27
clone_size: -
cdr3_aa: ASSLEAGVINEQF

j_call: TRBJ2-3
v_call: TRBV18
clone_size: -
cdr3_aa: ASLVGGTDTQY

j_call: TRBJ2-2
v_call: TRBV11-1
clone_size: -
cdr3_aa: ASSSGLPGELF